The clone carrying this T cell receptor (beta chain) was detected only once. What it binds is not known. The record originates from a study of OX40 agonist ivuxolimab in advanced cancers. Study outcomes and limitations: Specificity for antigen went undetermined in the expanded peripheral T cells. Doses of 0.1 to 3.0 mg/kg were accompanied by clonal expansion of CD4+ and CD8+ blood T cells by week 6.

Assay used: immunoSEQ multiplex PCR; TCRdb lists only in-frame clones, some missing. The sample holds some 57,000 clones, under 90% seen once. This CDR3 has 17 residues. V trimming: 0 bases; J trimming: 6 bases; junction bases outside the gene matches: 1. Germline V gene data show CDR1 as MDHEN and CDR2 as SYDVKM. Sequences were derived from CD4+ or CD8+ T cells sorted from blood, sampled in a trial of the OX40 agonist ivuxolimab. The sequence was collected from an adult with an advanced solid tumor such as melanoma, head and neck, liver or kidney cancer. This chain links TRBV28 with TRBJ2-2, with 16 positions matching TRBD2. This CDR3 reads CASSLWGLAGGPGELFF. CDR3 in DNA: TGTGCCAGCAGTTTATGGGGACTAGCGGGGGGGCCCGGGGAGCTGTTTTTT.